This TCR beta chain was found in a study of T cells in Graves' hyperthyroidism and ophthalmopathy. Source material for PBMCs was 10 ml fresh peripheral blood. In this sample, this clonotype turned up a few times. No antigen is known for it. Per the germline V gene, CDR1 is LNHDA and CDR2 is SQIVND (reference sequence). There are 14 residues in the CDR3. V was trimmed by 7 bases and J by 4 bases, leaving 16 bases between them. General study results and limits: Among clonotypes expanded in thyroid above 0.001, most were also found in blood. A model of 13 V-J features distinguished ophthalmopathy from stable hyperthyroidism.

What was amplified from RNA transcripts were TCR beta CDR3 regions. The HTBI primer set drove a first-round RT-PCR of the TCR CDR3. Each CDR3 protein is one row after TCRdb ran MiXCR on the multiplex PCR reads. The sample has some 500,000 distinct CDR3 sequences, approximately 15% seen once. Specimen: blood. The rearrangement links TRBV19 to TRBJ1-2; D gene uncertain. This sequence was found in a woman aged 18-30 years with Graves' hyperthyroidism. The DNA of the CDR3 is TGTGCCAGTAAAGGGCCGCGCAAACCCTATGGCTACACCTTC. Translated, it gives CASKGPRKPYGYTF.